This T cell receptor (beta chain) is drawn from a study of blood T cell repertoires in COVID-19. Overall study context: Some COVID-19 samples were acute and others convalescent; all came from the United States, Italy and Spain. The cDNA or gDNA used as material had been derived from T cells, B-cell-depleted T cells, or PBMCs.

Individuals aged roughly 18 to 100 years were recruited from some 26 US areas. Cohort 3 donors counted as recovered after two negative PCRs, clearance, or resolved symptoms. Here immunoSEQ multiplex PCR was the method, and the copy in TCRdb shows in-frame clones only, minus some. The table lists nearly 400,000 clones, roughly 91% of them singletons. The count of this clone is one. Trimming pared 6 bases from V and 8 bases from J, leaving 8 bases between. CDR1 is SGHVS, CDR2 FNYEAQ, per germline. The CDR3 has 11 residues. Sequenced input: PBMCs or T cells enriched from blood (not recorded which). The chain is built from TRBV7-6 and TRBJ2-1, with a tentative D call TRBD1 (6 bases). This TCR came from a woman younger than 45 who had recovered from COVID-19. CDR3 sequence reads: CASRQGHEQFF. The CDR3 DNA reads as TGTGCCAGCAGGCAGGGGCATGAGCAGTTCTTC.